A single sample gave rise to the 8 T cell receptor beta chains below, sequenced in a study of cytomegalovirus exposure and HLA in healthy donors. Produced via immunoSEQ multiplex PCR; TCRdb's table is partial and in-frame only. The sample lists 200,000 to 300,000 clones, roughly 84% occurring once. Sequencing was done on a sample of PBMCs. These receptors were taken from a man younger than 35 in good health and CMV-seropositive.

The chain employs TRBV9 and TRBJ2-2; 7 bases map to TRBD1. Germline CDR1 reads SGDLS; CDR2 reads YYNGEE. The J segment lost 3 bases and the V segment lost 3 bases, leaving 5 bases of the junction unmatched. The CDR3 runs to 15 residues. CDR3 nucleotide sequence: TGTGCCAGCAGCGAGGGGGCGCTTTACACCGGGGAGCTGTTTTTT. This sequence encodes CASSEGALYTGELFF.

The chain carries TRBV7-7 and TRBJ2-1, with D tentatively TRBD2 (6 bases). The CDR3 has 16 amino acids. Trimming took 5 bases from V and 3 from J, leaving 17 bases between them. The germline CDR1 and CDR2 sequences are SSHAT and FNYEAQ (reference sequence). The CDR3 DNA follows: TGTGCCAGCAGCCCCGGGAGACTAGTGCGCTACAATGAGCAGTTCTTC. Its translation is CASSPGRLVRYNEQFF.

The J gene is TRBJ1-2, the V gene TRBV27, with D perhaps matching TRBD1 (5 bases). V lost 2 bases, J lost 4 bases, and 11 bases lay in between. The CDR3 is 14 amino acids. Looked up from germline, CDR1 is MNHEY and CDR2 is SMNVEV (reference sequence). This CDR3 is CASSLGAAGYGYTF. The CDR3 DNA is TGTGCCAGCAGTTTAGGGGCAGCAGGCTATGGCTACACCTTC.

This chain uses TRBV27 with TRBJ2-3; TRBD1 or TRBD2 may be the D gene (5 bases each). V lost 5 bases and J lost 2, with 14 bases in between. Germline CDR1 and CDR2: MNHEY and SMNVEV (reference sequence). The CDR3 is 15 amino acids. The chain's CDR3 is CASSVGRGYTDTQYF. CDR3 sequence (DNA): TGTGCCAGCAGTGTGGGGCGCGGGTACACAGATACGCAGTATTTT.

This chain uses TRBV25-1 with TRBJ2-2; TRBD2 matches at 10 bases. The germline CDR1 and CDR2 sequences are MGHDK and SYGVNS. This CDR3 spans 17 amino acids. V was clipped by 5 bases and J by 0 bases; unmatched bases: 6. CDR3 region: CASSPPTSGANTGELFF. DNA of the CDR3: TGTGCCAGCAGTCCACCTACTAGCGGGGCGAACACCGGGGAGCTGTTTTTT.

The rearrangement joins TRBV30 to TRBJ2-4; D tentatively reads TRBD1 or TRBD2 (5 bases each). Germline V gene data show CDR1 as GTSNPN and CDR2 as SVGIG (reference sequence). CDR3 length: 13 amino acids. Trimming removed 7 bases from V and 11 bases from J, with 21 bases in between. The CDR3 region is CASESQRGDVQYF. As DNA, the CDR3 is TGTGCCTCCGAGTCCCAGAGGGGTGATGTTCAGTACTTC. The complete variable domain, with remaining parts taken from reference TRBV30 and TRBJ2-4, reads SQTIHQWPATLVQPVGSPLSLECTVEGTSNPNLYWYRQAAGRGLQLLFYSVGIGQISSEVPQNLSASRPQDRQFILSSKKLLLSDSGFYLCASESQRGDVQYFGAGTRLSVL.

The rearrangement joins TRBV7-9 to TRBJ2-7; D is undetermined. The CDR3 contains 11 residues. Germline loops: CDR1 SEHNR, CDR2 FQNEAQ (reference sequence). V was shortened by 4 bases and J by 5 bases, with 6 bases between the two germline ends. CDR3 sequence (DNA): TGTGCCAGCAGCTCCGACCACGAGCAGTACTTC. Translating it yields CASSSDHEQYF.

CDR3 bases: TGCGCCACCTCGGACCAGAGCTCCTACGAGCAGTACTTC. This translates into CATSDQSSYEQYF. This rearrangement joins TRBV10-2 to TRBJ2-7; the D is unclear. Germline lookup yields CDR1 WSHSY and CDR2 SAAADI. This CDR3 has 13 amino acids. V lost 10 bases to trimming and J lost 0 bases, with 13 bases between them.